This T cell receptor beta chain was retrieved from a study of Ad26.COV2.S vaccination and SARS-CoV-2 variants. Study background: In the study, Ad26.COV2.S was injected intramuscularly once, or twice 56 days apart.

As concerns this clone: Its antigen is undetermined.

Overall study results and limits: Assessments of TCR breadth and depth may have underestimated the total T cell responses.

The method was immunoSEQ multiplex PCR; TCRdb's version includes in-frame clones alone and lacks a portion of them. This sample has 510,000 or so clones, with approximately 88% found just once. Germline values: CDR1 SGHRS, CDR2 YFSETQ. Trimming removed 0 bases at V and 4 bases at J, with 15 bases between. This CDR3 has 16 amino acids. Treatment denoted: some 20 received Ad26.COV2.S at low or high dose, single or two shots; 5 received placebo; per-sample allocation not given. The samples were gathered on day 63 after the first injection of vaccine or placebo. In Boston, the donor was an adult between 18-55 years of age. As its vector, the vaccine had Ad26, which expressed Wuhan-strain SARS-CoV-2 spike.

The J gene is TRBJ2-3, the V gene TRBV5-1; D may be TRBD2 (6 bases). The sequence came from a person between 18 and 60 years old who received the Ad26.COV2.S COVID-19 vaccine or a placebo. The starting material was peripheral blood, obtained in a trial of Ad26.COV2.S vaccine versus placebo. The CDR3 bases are TGCGCCAGCAGCTTGGATTCCCCGGGAGCGGCAGATACGCAGTATTTT. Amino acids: CASSLDSPGAADTQYF.